These 9 T cell receptor beta chains were all obtained from the same sample, sequenced in a study of blood T cells in healthy people across ages. It was with a sample-barcoded 5' primer and a J-beta primer mix that a second PCR of about 6 to 12 cycles was run. One entry per CDR3 protein, called by TCRdb with MiXCR from the 5' RACE reads. Altogether fewer than 950,000 distinct CDR3 sequences are present, 36% being singletons, with the ten largest covering over 10%. The source material was blood. The receptors stem from a man younger than 35 in good health.

Details on this clonotype: The junction shows a germline mismatch at one end, possibly a read error. This chain uses TRBV5-1 with TRBJ2-5; D perhaps matches TRBD1 (5 bases). The CDR3 has 15 amino acids. In germline, CDR1 is SGHRS, CDR2 YFSETQ. The CDR3 here is CACSLPGKGQETQYF. In DNA, the CDR3 is TGCGCCTGCAGCTTGCCAGGGAAGGGTCAAGAGACCCAGTACTTC.

This chain links TRBV6-2 or TRBV6-3 with TRBJ2-3, with 9 nucleotides matching TRBD1. V trimming: 6 bases; J trimming: 4 bases; junction bases outside the gene matches: 20. This CDR3 spans 19 amino acids. Germline V lookup: CDR1 MNHEY, CDR2 SVGEGT. The CDR3 nucleotides are TGTGCCAGCAGCTCGACGGGACAGGGTGCAGTCAAGGTATCAGATACGCAGTATTTT. This encodes CASSSTGQGAVKVSDTQYF.

This clonotype occurred a few times. The gene calls are TRBV29-1 and TRBJ1-1, with a possible D match to TRBD1 (5 bases). CDR1 is SQVTM, CDR2 ANQGSEA, per germline. The V gene lost 6 bases and the J gene lost 6 bases, with 17 bases spanning the gap. The CDR3 contains 13 residues. CDR3 region: CSVTDTREAEAFF. CDR3 coding DNA: TGCAGCGTAACGGACACGCGGGAGGCTGAAGCTTTCTTT.

This clonotype was counted a few times. This sequence joins TRBV27 and TRBJ2-1, with 7 bases aligning to TRBD2. This CDR3 is built from 11 residues. V lost 4 bases to trimming and J lost 14 bases; unmatched junction nucleotides: 5. In germline, CDR1 is MNHEY, CDR2 SMNVEV (reference sequence). CDR3 loop: CASSWGRGEFF. CDR3 in DNA: TGTGCCAGCAGTTGGGGCCGGGGGGAGTTCTTC.

V is TRBV4-1 and J is TRBJ2-1; D perhaps matches TRBD1 (6 bases). Germline V lookup: CDR1 MGHRA, CDR2 YSYEKL. V was cut by 0 bases and J by 7 bases, with 16 bases left in between. The CDR3 contains 16 residues. This chain's CDR3 is CASSQELAQGRNEQFF. As DNA, the CDR3 is TGCGCCAGCAGCCAAGAACTGGCACAGGGAAGAAATGAGCAGTTCTTC.

The chain recombines TRBV4-3 with TRBJ1-3, with 8 bases matching TRBD1. The germline gives CDR1 LGHNA, CDR2 YSLEER. The CDR3 extends over 20 amino acids. J was trimmed by 0 bases and V by 4 bases; bases with no gene match: 17. CDR3 in DNA: TGCGCCAGCAGCCCAGAGTTCAAGGACAGGGCAATTTTCTCTGGAAACACCATATATTTT. It translates to CASSPEFKDRAIFSGNTIYF.

This clonotype was picked up one time. J is TRBJ2-1 and V is TRBV20-1; TRBD2 matches at 11 bases. V was clipped by 5 bases and J by 3 bases; unmatched bases: 21. This CDR3 contains 20 residues. Germline CDR1 reads DFQATT; CDR2 reads SNEGSKA (reference sequence). For the CDR3, the DNA is TGCAGTGCTGGATTAATCAATCCGGGACTAGCGGCCTTAGTCTACAATGAGCAGTTCTTC. Protein product: CSAGLINPGLAALVYNEQFF.

This clonotype turned up a few times. The rearrangement uses TRBV2 and TRBJ1-2; tentatively, D is TRBD1 (5 bases). The V gene's germline CDR1 is SNHLY and CDR2 FYNNEI. V was trimmed by 1 base and J by 8 bases, leaving 11 bases between them. CDR3 length: 13 amino acids. CDR3: CASSEGLGTGYTF. As DNA, the CDR3 is TGTGCCAGCAGTGAAGGGTTGGGGACGGGCTACACCTTC.

This clonotype was counted a few times. This chain uses TRBV20-1 with TRBJ2-2; the D is unclear. CDR3 length equals 12 residues. Germline lookup yields CDR1 DFQATT and CDR2 SNEGSKA (reference sequence). Trimming removed 5 bases at V and 1 base at J, with 5 bases between. CDR3: CSAVKNTGELFF. The CDR3 nucleotides read TGCAGTGCTGTGAAGAACACCGGGGAGCTGTTTTTT.